A selection of T cell receptor beta chains follows, all from one sample in a study of blood T cells in healthy people across ages. TCRdb reprocessed the 5' RACE reads with MiXCR, giving one entry per CDR3 protein. The sample has roughly 1,100,000 distinct CDR3 sequences, approximately 25% seen once. Separately, the same data were catalogued under a study of T cells of mothers and their children.

The sample comprised blood. The receptors come from a girl aged 2-10 years in good health. Each CDR3 is given with its conserved first and last residue. The D gene is left open where the match is weak. Not all rows give a size; the values are once, few, many and, for expanded clones, a class.

size: -
V: TRBV7-2
length: 14
J: TRBJ2-3
D: TRBD2
CDR3: CASSVGLVTDTQYF
DNA: TGTGCCAGCAGCGTGGGACTAGTGACAGATACGCAGTATTTT

size: many
V: TRBV7-2
length: 15
J: TRBJ2-3
D: -
CDR3: CASSFTSSSTDTQYF
DNA: TGTGCCAGCAGCTTTACTAGCTCAAGCACAGATACGCAGTATTTT

size: few
V: TRBV29-1
length: 13
J: TRBJ2-5
D: -
CDR3: CSVVGWAQETQYF
DNA: TGCAGCGTTGTAGGATGGGCCCAAGAGACCCAGTACTTC

size: -
V: TRBV12-3/TRBV12-4
length: 15
J: TRBJ2-2
D: -
CDR3: CASSSSLAGTGELFF
DNA: TGTGCCAGCAGTTCCTCGCTAGCCGGGACCGGGGAGCTGTTTTTT

size: -
V: TRBV12-3/TRBV12-4
length: 15
J: TRBJ2-1
D: -
CDR3: CASSLGRDNILKQFF
DNA: TGTGCCAGCAGTTTGGGGCGGGACAATATCCTTAAGCAGTTCTTC

size: few
V: TRBV10-2
length: 15
J: TRBJ1-2
D: -
CDR3: CASSEGPMENYGYTF
DNA: TGCGCCAGCAGTGAGGGACCAATGGAAAACTATGGCTACACCTTC

size: -
V: TRBV4-2
length: 14
J: TRBJ1-2
D: -
CDR3: CASSPLDGDYGYTF
DNA: TGTGCCAGCAGCCCTCTGGACGGAGACTATGGCTACACCTTC

size: few
V: TRBV20-1
length: 13
J: TRBJ2-7
D: -
CDR3: CSASGRSSYEQYF
DNA: TGCAGTGCTAGTGGGCGAAGCTCCTACGAGCAGTACTTC

size: few
V: TRBV5-1
length: 14
J: TRBJ2-7
D: -
CDR3: CASSLPGEVGEQYF
DNA: TGCGCCAGCAGCCTCCCTGGCGAGGTAGGCGAGCAGTACTTC

size: -
V: TRBV29-1
length: 14
J: TRBJ2-5
D: -
CDR3: CSVEDQRTQETQYF
DNA: TGCAGCGTTGAAGACCAAAGGACTCAAGAGACCCAGTACTTC

size: few
V: TRBV11-2
length: 12
J: TRBJ1-1
D: TRBD1
CDR3: CASSSGTGEAFF
DNA: TGTGCCAGCAGCTCGGGGACAGGAGAGGCTTTCTTT

size: -
V: TRBV7-8
length: 15
J: TRBJ1-6
D: -
CDR3: CAGSLSQDRNSPLHF
DNA: TGTGCCGGCAGCTTATCCCAGGATCGAAATTCACCCCTCCACTTT

size: -
V: TRBV29-1
length: 16
J: TRBJ2-3
D: TRBD2
CDR3: CSVSGLAGVGTDTQYF
DNA: TGCAGCGTTTCCGGACTAGCGGGAGTAGGCACAGATACGCAGTATTTT

size: few
V: TRBV29-1
length: 14
J: TRBJ2-7
D: TRBD1
CDR3: CSVLRDRGSYEQYF
DNA: TGCAGCGTCCTAAGGGACAGGGGGTCCTACGAGCAGTACTTC

size: few
V: TRBV29-1
length: 12
J: TRBJ2-5
D: -
CDR3: CSVVSGQETQYF
DNA: TGCAGCGTTGTAAGCGGGCAAGAGACCCAGTACTTC

size: -
V: TRBV6-5
length: 13
J: TRBJ2-3
D: -
CDR3: CASNDRLSDTQYF
DNA: TGTGCCAGCAACGACAGGTTGTCGGATACGCAGTATTTT

size: -
V: TRBV7-9
length: 17
J: TRBJ2-2
D: -
CDR3: CASSLFAGLRDTGELFF
DNA: TGTGCCAGCAGCTTATTTGCCGGGCTTCGAGACACCGGGGAGCTGTTTTTT

size: -
V: TRBV5-5
length: 16
J: TRBJ2-3
D: TRBD1
CDR3: CASSYHRDRVTDTQYF
DNA: TGTGCCAGCAGTTACCACCGGGACAGGGTCACAGATACGCAGTATTTT

size: -
V: TRBV29-1
length: 14
J: TRBJ2-1
D: TRBD2
CDR3: CSFDGLAGDDEQFF
DNA: TGCAGCTTTGATGGACTAGCGGGAGACGATGAGCAGTTCTTC

size: -
V: TRBV7-9
length: 14
J: TRBJ2-5
D: -
CDR3: CASSFNRDGETQYF
DNA: TGTGCCAGCAGCTTCAACCGGGACGGAGAGACCCAGTACTTC

size: many
V: TRBV29-1
length: 11
J: TRBJ2-3
D: -
CDR3: CSVGTTDTQYF
DNA: TGCAGCGTTGGGACAACAGATACGCAGTATTTT

size: few
V: TRBV11-2
length: 14
J: TRBJ1-4
D: -
CDR3: CASSPPFGSEKLFF
DNA: TGTGCCAGCAGCCCTCCATTCGGTAGTGAAAAACTGTTTTTT

size: -
V: TRBV7-6
length: 15
J: TRBJ1-4
D: -
CDR3: CASSPDGEEGEKLFF
DNA: TGTGCCAGCAGCCCCGATGGGGAGGAGGGGGAAAAACTGTTTTTT

size: -
V: TRBV7-2
length: 16
J: TRBJ2-5
D: -
CDR3: CASSLPLETLRETQYF
DNA: TGTGCCAGCAGCTTGCCCCTAGAGACCCTGCGGGAGACCCAGTACTTC

size: -
V: TRBV29-1
length: 14
J: TRBJ2-7
D: -
CDR3: CSVTGQGLGNEQYF
DNA: TGCAGCGTTACTGGACAAGGGCTCGGGAACGAGCAGTACTTC

size: -
V: TRBV27
length: 16
J: TRBJ2-4
D: TRBD2
CDR3: CASGRLAGLAKNIQYF
DNA: TGTGCCAGCGGACGGCTAGCGGGACTAGCCAAAAACATTCAGTACTTC

size: -
V: TRBV20-1
length: 12
J: TRBJ2-3
D: TRBD2
CDR3: CSAGGRLDTQYF
DNA: TGCAGTGCGGGCGGGAGGTTAGATACGCAGTATTTT

size: -
V: TRBV7-2
length: 15
J: TRBJ2-5
D: -
CDR3: CASSPGTVLGETQYF
DNA: TGTGCCAGCAGCCCCGGGACCGTCCTGGGAGAGACCCAGTACTTC

size: -
V: TRBV7-9
length: 17
J: TRBJ2-7
D: -
CDR3: CASSLVLDGYLVVGQYF
DNA: TGTGCCAGCAGCTTAGTCTTGGACGGATACCTAGTAGTCGGGCAGTACTTC

size: -
V: TRBV29-1
length: 13
J: TRBJ1-2
D: -
CDR3: CSVGPGPKYGYTF
DNA: TGCAGCGTGGGACCGGGTCCTAAATATGGCTACACCTTC

size: few
V: TRBV28
length: 18
J: TRBJ2-6
D: TRBD1
CDR3: CASRGAGQGVQGANVLTF
DNA: TGTGCCAGCAGGGGTGCGGGACAGGGCGTGCAGGGAGCCAACGTCCTGACTTTC

size: -
V: TRBV28
length: 14
J: TRBJ2-7
D: -
CDR3: CASSLFVGGDEQYF
DNA: TGTGCCAGCAGTTTATTTGTTGGCGGGGACGAGCAGTACTTC

size: -
V: TRBV5-1
length: 13
J: TRBJ2-7
D: TRBD2
CDR3: CASSTSGSREQYF
DNA: TGCGCCAGCAGCACTAGCGGGAGTAGGGAGCAGTACTTC

size: -
V: TRBV19
length: 13
J: TRBJ1-5
D: -
CDR3: CASSIRHGQPQHF
DNA: TGTGCCAGTAGTATTCGTCACGGTCAGCCCCAGCATTTT

size: -
V: TRBV7-9
length: 18
J: TRBJ1-1
D: -
CDR3: CASSPLMGGSRSVPEAFF
DNA: TGTGCCAGCAGCCCCCTCATGGGAGGATCCCGCTCGGTCCCTGAAGCTTTCTTT

size: -
V: TRBV5-1
length: 15
J: TRBJ1-5
D: TRBD1
CDR3: CASSLGTAVDQPQHF
DNA: TGCGCCAGCAGCCTAGGGACAGCGGTAGATCAGCCCCAGCATTTT

size: -
V: TRBV27
length: 15
J: TRBJ1-2
D: -
CDR3: CASSPNGARRDGYTF
DNA: TGTGCCAGCAGTCCGAATGGGGCGCGGAGAGATGGCTACACCTTC

size: -
V: TRBV12-5
length: 15
J: TRBJ2-5
D: -
CDR3: CASGTNRAYQETQYF
DNA: TGTGCTAGTGGTACCAACAGGGCGTACCAAGAGACCCAGTACTTC

size: -
V: TRBV7-9
length: 14
J: TRBJ2-7
D: -
CDR3: CASSRGRETYEQYF
DNA: TGTGCCAGCAGCCGAGGACGGGAAACCTACGAGCAGTACTTC

size: -
V: TRBV20-1
length: 12
J: TRBJ2-1
D: -
CDR3: CSARDSPNEQFF
DNA: TGCAGTGCTAGAGATTCCCCCAATGAGCAGTTCTTC

size: -
V: TRBV7-2
length: 16
J: TRBJ2-3
D: -
CDR3: CASSLIPLGSPDTQYF
DNA: TGTGCCAGCAGCTTAATCCCCCTGGGCAGCCCAGATACGCAGTATTTT

size: -
V: TRBV29-1
length: 10
J: TRBJ1-1
D: -
CDR3: CSVGPNEAFF
DNA: TGCAGCGTTGGCCCGAATGAAGCTTTCTTT

size: few
V: TRBV29-1
length: 14
J: TRBJ2-1
D: TRBD1
CDR3: CSVGYLQGVNEQFF
DNA: TGCAGCGTTGGCTACCTCCAGGGGGTGAATGAGCAGTTCTTC

size: -
V: TRBV7-9
length: 15
J: TRBJ2-5
D: -
CDR3: CASSLRAARQETQYF
DNA: TGTGCCAGCAGCCTCCGGGCAGCTAGGCAAGAGACCCAGTACTTC

size: few
V: TRBV6-1
length: 12
J: TRBJ1-5
D: -
CDR3: CAITSYNQPQHF
DNA: TGTGCCATAACCAGCTACAATCAGCCCCAGCATTTT

size: few
V: TRBV29-1
length: 13
J: TRBJ2-3
D: TRBD2
CDR3: CTSGSGGTDTQYF
DNA: TGCACCAGTGGGAGCGGGGGCACAGATACGCAGTATTTT

size: -
V: TRBV7-2
length: 19
J: TRBJ2-1
D: -
CDR3: CASSSRDTSEYGPYNGQFF
DNA: TGTGCCAGCAGCTCCCGGGACACGAGCGAGTATGGACCCTACAATGGGCAGTTCTTC

size: -
V: TRBV6-5
length: 15
J: TRBJ2-6
D: -
CDR3: CASSNTGTGANVLTF
DNA: TGTGCCAGCAGTAACACAGGGACTGGGGCCAACGTCCTGACTTTC

size: -
V: TRBV7-9
length: 14
J: TRBJ2-5
D: -
CDR3: CASSLGAREETQYF
DNA: TGTGCCAGCAGCTTAGGGGCGAGGGAAGAGACCCAGTACTTC

size: few
V: TRBV29-1
length: 13
J: TRBJ1-1
D: -
CDR3: CSVGGGEGPEAFF
DNA: TGCAGCGTTGGGGGGGGAGAAGGACCTGAAGCTTTCTTT

size: -
V: TRBV5-1
length: 17
J: TRBJ1-6
D: TRBD1
CDR3: CASSLELGGRGDSPLHF
DNA: TGCGCCAGCAGCTTGGAATTGGGAGGCAGGGGGGATTCACCCCTCCACTTT